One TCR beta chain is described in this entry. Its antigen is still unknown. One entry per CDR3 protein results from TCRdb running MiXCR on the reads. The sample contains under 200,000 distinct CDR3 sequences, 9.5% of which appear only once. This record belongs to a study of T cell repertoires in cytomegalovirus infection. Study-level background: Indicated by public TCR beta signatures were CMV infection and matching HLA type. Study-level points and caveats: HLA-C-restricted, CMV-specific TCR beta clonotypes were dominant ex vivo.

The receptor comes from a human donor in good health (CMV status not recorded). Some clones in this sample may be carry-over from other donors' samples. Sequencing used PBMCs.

The CDR3 sequence: CSALAGVRNEQFF. The DNA of the CDR3 is TGCAGTGCCCTAGCGGGAGTACGGAATGAGCAGTTCTTC. The V call is TRBV20-1, the J call TRBJ2-1; TRBD2 agrees at 10 bases. With V trimmed by 6 bases and J by 7 bases, 6 bases remained unmatched. In germline, CDR1 is DFQATT, CDR2 SNEGSKA (reference sequence). The CDR3 contains 13 residues.